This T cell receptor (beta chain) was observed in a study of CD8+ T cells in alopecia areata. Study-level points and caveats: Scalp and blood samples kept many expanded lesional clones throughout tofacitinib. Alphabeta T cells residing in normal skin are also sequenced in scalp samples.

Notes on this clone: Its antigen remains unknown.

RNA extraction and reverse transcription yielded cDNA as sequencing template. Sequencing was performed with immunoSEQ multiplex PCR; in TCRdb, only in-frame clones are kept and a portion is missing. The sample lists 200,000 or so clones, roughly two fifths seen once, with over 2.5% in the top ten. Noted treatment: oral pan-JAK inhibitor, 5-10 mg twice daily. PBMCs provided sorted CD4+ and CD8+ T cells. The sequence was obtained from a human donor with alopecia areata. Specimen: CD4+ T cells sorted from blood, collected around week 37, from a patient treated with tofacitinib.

CDR3 protein: CASSYTGQKETQYF. The CDR3 region has the DNA TGTGCCAGCAGTTACACGGGCCAAAAAGAGACCCAGTACTTC. This chain links TRBV6-6 with TRBJ2-5; D is unclear. Germline CDR1 is MNHNY and CDR2 is SVGAGI (reference sequence). The V end lost 2 bases, the J end lost 3 bases, and 10 bases lay between the germline ends. This CDR3 has 14 residues.